Listed below are T cell receptor beta chains from one sample, sequenced in a study of graft-versus-host responses after intestinal transplantation. Only in-frame clones appear in the TCRdb table, and some are missing; sequencing was by immunoSEQ multiplex PCR. The data contain more than 100,000 clones, roughly 96% of them singletons. Their specific antigens are unknown. The specimen comprised unstimulated CD8+ T cells sorted from spleen or lymph node cells, sampled before intestinal transplant. Source of these receptors: a human donor who received an intestinal transplant. Each CDR3 is given with its conserved first and last residue. Fields, in order: V gene, D gene, clone size, J gene, CDR3 DNA, CDR3 protein. The D gene is left open where the match is weak. Where a row states a size, it is once, few, many or the class of an expanded clone; other rows omit it.

V gene: TRBV28; D gene: -; clone size: -; J gene: TRBJ2-5; CDR3 DNA: TGTGCCAGCAGTTTGTTCCAGTCAATAGAGCAGTACTTC; CDR3 protein: CASSLFQSIEQYF
V gene: TRBV19; D gene: TRBD1; clone size: -; J gene: TRBJ2-5; CDR3 DNA: TGTGCCAGTAGTTACAGGGGGGAAAGGGGGAGGACCCAGTACTTC; CDR3 protein: CASSYRGERGRTQYF
V gene: TRBV4-3; D gene: -; clone size: -; J gene: TRBJ2-7; CDR3 DNA: TGCGCCAGCAGCCAATTGGGGGGCGAGAACGAGCAGTACTTC; CDR3 protein: CASSQLGGENEQYF
V gene: TRBV4-1; D gene: -; clone size: -; J gene: TRBJ2-7; CDR3 DNA: TGCGCCAGCAGCCGTTGGCGGACTCACTCCTACGAGCAGTACTTC; CDR3 protein: CASSRWRTHSYEQYF
V gene: TRBV10-3; D gene: TRBD2; clone size: once; J gene: TRBJ2-1; CDR3 DNA: TGTGCCATCAGGGAATCGGGGCGGGAGCTGGATGAGCAGTTCTTC; CDR3 protein: CAIRESGRELDEQFF
V gene: TRBV7-8; D gene: -; clone size: -; J gene: TRBJ2-1; CDR3 DNA: TGTGCCAGCAGCCTCCGGAGGGAGGCCTACAATGAGCAGTTCTTC; CDR3 protein: CASSLRREAYNEQFF
V gene: TRBV7-6; D gene: -; clone size: -; J gene: TRBJ2-1; CDR3 DNA: TGTGCCAGCAGCTTCCTCTCGGTCTACTCCTACAATGAGCAGTTCTTC; CDR3 protein: CASSFLSVYSYNEQFF
V gene: TRBV9; D gene: TRBD2; clone size: -; J gene: TRBJ2-1; CDR3 DNA: TGTGCCAGCAGCGACGCCAGGGTGGTAGCGGGAGGCCAAGAGACCAATGAGCAGTTCTTC; CDR3 protein: CASSDARVVAGGQETNEQFF
V gene: TRBV19; D gene: -; clone size: -; J gene: TRBJ2-7; CDR3 DNA: TGTGCCAGTAGTATAGCAGGCCAAATCGAGCAGTACTTC; CDR3 protein: CASSIAGQIEQYF
V gene: TRBV13; D gene: -; clone size: once; J gene: TRBJ1-1; CDR3 DNA: TGTGCCAGCAGCTTCCGTTTCACTGAAGCTTTCTTT; CDR3 protein: CASSFRFTEAFF
V gene: TRBV9; D gene: TRBD1; clone size: -; J gene: TRBJ1-1; CDR3 DNA: TGTGCCAGCAGCGTAGAAGGGGGCTTGACGGGGAACACTGAAGCTTTCTTT; CDR3 protein: CASSVEGGLTGNTEAFF
V gene: TRBV6-6; D gene: -; clone size: -; J gene: TRBJ1-5; CDR3 DNA: TGTGCCAGCAGTTACGGGGTTGGCAATCAGCCCCAGCATTTT; CDR3 protein: CASSYGVGNQPQHF
V gene: TRBV4-1; D gene: -; clone size: -; J gene: TRBJ2-7; CDR3 DNA: TGCGCCAGCAGCCAAGGACTTGACTACGAGCAGTACTTC; CDR3 protein: CASSQGLDYEQYF
V gene: TRBV28; D gene: -; clone size: -; J gene: TRBJ1-5; CDR3 DNA: TGTGCCAGCAGTCCGACCCCAGGGAGCAATCAGCCCCAGCATTTT; CDR3 protein: CASSPTPGSNQPQHF
V gene: TRBV10-2; D gene: -; clone size: once; J gene: TRBJ2-2; CDR3 DNA: TGCGCCAGCAGTGAGGAGGGACTGAACCCCGGGGAGCTGTTTTTT; CDR3 protein: CASSEEGLNPGELFF
V gene: TRBV5-1; D gene: TRBD2; clone size: -; J gene: TRBJ2-1; CDR3 DNA: TGCGCCAGCAGCCCCAGCGGGAGCTCCTACAATGAGCAGTTCTTC; CDR3 protein: CASSPSGSSYNEQFF
V gene: TRBV6-5; D gene: TRBD2; clone size: -; J gene: TRBJ2-1; CDR3 DNA: TGTGCCAGCAGCCAGACTAGCGGGTTTTACAATGAGCAGTTCTTC; CDR3 protein: CASSQTSGFYNEQFF
V gene: TRBV5-1; D gene: -; clone size: -; J gene: TRBJ2-4; CDR3 DNA: TGCGCCAGCAGCCTCGGATCGGGACCCAAAAACATTCAGTACTTC; CDR3 protein: CASSLGSGPKNIQYF
V gene: TRBV25-1; D gene: -; clone size: -; J gene: TRBJ1-2; CDR3 DNA: TGTGCCACCAAGGCAGGAGGCGTTAAAGGCTACACCTTC; CDR3 protein: CATKAGGVKGYTF
V gene: TRBV18; D gene: TRBD1; clone size: -; J gene: TRBJ2-7; CDR3 DNA: TGTGCCAGCTCGCCGGGACAGGGAACCTACGAGCAGTACTTC; CDR3 protein: CASSPGQGTYEQYF
V gene: TRBV11-2; D gene: TRBD2; clone size: -; J gene: TRBJ2-3; CDR3 DNA: TGTGCCAGCAGCTTAGTAGGACTAGCGGGAGCGGATACGCAGTATTTT; CDR3 protein: CASSLVGLAGADTQYF
V gene: TRBV30; D gene: TRBD2; clone size: -; J gene: TRBJ2-7; CDR3 DNA: TGTGCCTGGAGTGTACTAGCGGGATCCTACGAGCAGTACTTC; CDR3 protein: CAWSVLAGSYEQYF
V gene: TRBV6-1; D gene: TRBD1; clone size: -; J gene: TRBJ1-5; CDR3 DNA: TGTGCCAGCAGTGCCTCTCCGGGACAGGGACCCAATCAGCCCCAGCATTTT; CDR3 protein: CASSASPGQGPNQPQHF
V gene: TRBV7-9; D gene: -; clone size: -; J gene: TRBJ2-3; CDR3 DNA: TGTGCCAGCAGCCTAACCTGGGAGAACGCAGATACGCAGTATTTT; CDR3 protein: CASSLTWENADTQYF
V gene: TRBV5-4; D gene: TRBD2; clone size: once; J gene: TRBJ2-2; CDR3 DNA: TGTGCCAGCAGCCTGGGGGGGACTAGCGGCCACGAGGGGTCCGGGGAGCTGTTTTTT; CDR3 protein: CASSLGGTSGHEGSGELFF
V gene: TRBV5-4; D gene: -; clone size: -; J gene: TRBJ2-3; CDR3 DNA: TGTGCCAGCAGCTCAACGCCTCCTAGCACAGATACGCAGTATTTT; CDR3 protein: CASSSTPPSTDTQYF
V gene: TRBV13; D gene: -; clone size: -; J gene: TRBJ2-1; CDR3 DNA: TGTGCCAGCAGCCGGGGTTGGGAGCAGTTCTTC; CDR3 protein: CASSRGWEQFF
V gene: TRBV5-1; D gene: TRBD1; clone size: -; J gene: TRBJ2-5; CDR3 DNA: TGCGCCAGCGCTGCAGGGGGCTACCAAGAGACCCAGTACTTC; CDR3 protein: CASAAGGYQETQYF
V gene: TRBV6-5; D gene: -; clone size: -; J gene: TRBJ2-7; CDR3 DNA: TGTGCCAGCAGTCGCTCGCCTCCCCACGAGCAGTACTTC; CDR3 protein: CASSRSPPHEQYF
V gene: TRBV6-1; D gene: -; clone size: -; J gene: TRBJ2-7; CDR3 DNA: TGTGCCAGCAGTTTAGGGAACGAGCAGTACTTC; CDR3 protein: CASSLGNEQYF
V gene: TRBV6-6; D gene: -; clone size: -; J gene: TRBJ2-2; CDR3 DNA: TGTGCCAGCAGTGTGACCGGGGAGCTGTTTTTT; CDR3 protein: CASSVTGELFF
V gene: TRBV19; D gene: TRBD2; clone size: -; J gene: TRBJ2-7; CDR3 DNA: TGTGCCAGTAGTCCCGGGACTAGCGGGAGCCTGTCCTACGAGCAGTACTTC; CDR3 protein: CASSPGTSGSLSYEQYF
V gene: TRBV13; D gene: -; clone size: -; J gene: TRBJ2-2; CDR3 DNA: TGTGCCAGCAGCTTAGGCGGTGAGACCGGGGAGCTGTTTTTT; CDR3 protein: CASSLGGETGELFF
V gene: TRBV9; D gene: TRBD1; clone size: -; J gene: TRBJ2-7; CDR3 DNA: TGTGCCAGCAGCGTCGGACAGGATTCCTACGAGCAGTACTTC; CDR3 protein: CASSVGQDSYEQYF
V gene: TRBV19; D gene: TRBD2; clone size: -; J gene: TRBJ2-7; CDR3 DNA: TGTGCCAGTAGTATACTTGGGACTAGCTCCTACGAGCAGTACTTC; CDR3 protein: CASSILGTSSYEQYF
V gene: TRBV29-1; D gene: -; clone size: -; J gene: TRBJ2-5; CDR3 DNA: TGCAGCGCCGCGGGAAGGCTAGCAAAGACCCAGTACTTC; CDR3 protein: CSAAGRLAKTQYF
V gene: TRBV7-9; D gene: -; clone size: -; J gene: TRBJ1-1; CDR3 DNA: TGTGCCAGCAGCTTAGCGAAAGGTTTCGAAGCTTTCTTT; CDR3 protein: CASSLAKGFEAFF
V gene: TRBV25-1; D gene: TRBD1; clone size: -; J gene: TRBJ2-1; CDR3 DNA: TGTGCCAGCAGCGGAATGGGGGACAGGGTTGGTGAGCAGTTCTTC; CDR3 protein: CASSGMGDRVGEQFF
V gene: TRBV4-1; D gene: -; clone size: -; J gene: TRBJ2-4; CDR3 DNA: TGCGCCAGCAGCCAAGTCGCTAGGGTGGGGGCCAAAAACATTCAGTACTTC; CDR3 protein: CASSQVARVGAKNIQYF
V gene: TRBV9; D gene: -; clone size: -; J gene: TRBJ2-5; CDR3 DNA: TGTGCCAGCAGTGAGCCGGGGCCCCAAGAGACCCAGTACTTC; CDR3 protein: CASSEPGPQETQYF
V gene: TRBV28; D gene: -; clone size: once; J gene: TRBJ1-1; CDR3 DNA: TGTGCCAGCAATGGGTTGGTCGCAGAAGCTTTCTTT; CDR3 protein: CASNGLVAEAFF
V gene: TRBV6-7; D gene: TRBD1; clone size: -; J gene: TRBJ2-5; CDR3 DNA: TGTGCCAGCAACTTACGACAGGGGAGCGAGACCCAGTACTTC; CDR3 protein: CASNLRQGSETQYF
V gene: TRBV5-1; D gene: -; clone size: -; J gene: TRBJ2-7; CDR3 DNA: TGCGCCAGCAGCTCTCAACGAACAACAGGGAAAATCTCCTACGAGCAGTACTTC; CDR3 protein: CASSSQRTTGKISYEQYF
V gene: TRBV2; D gene: TRBD2; clone size: -; J gene: TRBJ2-3; CDR3 DNA: TGTGCCAGCAGTGGACTAGCGCCCAGCACAGATACGCAGTATTTT; CDR3 protein: CASSGLAPSTDTQYF
V gene: TRBV19; D gene: TRBD1; clone size: -; J gene: TRBJ2-7; CDR3 DNA: TGTGCCAGTAGTGGGGGTACAGGGGTCTACGAGCAGTACTTC; CDR3 protein: CASSGGTGVYEQYF
V gene: TRBV27; D gene: -; clone size: -; J gene: TRBJ2-7; CDR3 DNA: TGTGCCAGCAGTTTACGACCCTCCTACGAGCAGTACTTC; CDR3 protein: CASSLRPSYEQYF
V gene: TRBV6-5; D gene: -; clone size: -; J gene: TRBJ2-7; CDR3 DNA: TGTGCCAGCAGACCGGGAGTAACCTACGAGCAGTACTTC; CDR3 protein: CASRPGVTYEQYF
V gene: TRBV27; D gene: -; clone size: -; J gene: TRBJ2-1; CDR3 DNA: TGTGCCAGCAGTCCAAAGACCCGCCGCACTGGAATGGCCTACAATGAGCAGTTCTTC; CDR3 protein: CASSPKTRRTGMAYNEQFF
V gene: TRBV5-4; D gene: -; clone size: -; J gene: TRBJ1-6; CDR3 DNA: TGTGCCAGCAGCTGGGGTGTCGGATCGCCGAATTCACCCCTCCACTTT; CDR3 protein: CASSWGVGSPNSPLHF
V gene: TRBV7-8; D gene: -; clone size: -; J gene: TRBJ1-1; CDR3 DNA: TGTGCCAGCAGCCTAAGGATATCGAACACTGAAGCTTTCTTT; CDR3 protein: CASSLRISNTEAFF
V gene: TRBV18; D gene: -; clone size: -; J gene: TRBJ1-3; CDR3 DNA: TGTGCCAGCTCACCTATTGGGGATATGGAAGACACCATATATTTT; CDR3 protein: CASSPIGDMEDTIYF
V gene: TRBV7-9; D gene: -; clone size: -; J gene: TRBJ2-7; CDR3 DNA: TGTGCCACTACCTCATGGGGGGACTACGAGCAGTACTTC; CDR3 protein: CATTSWGDYEQYF